This T cell receptor (beta chain) was sequenced for a study of shared clonotypes between healthy human individuals. Regarding the study as a whole: Four donors shared 4.5% to 6.5% of their naive CD4 clonotypes.

When replicate PCRs were run on sorted subsets, they used about 200 ng DNA, around 33,000 T cell genomes. Clones were sequenced by immunoSEQ multiplex PCR, and TCRdb holds only the in-frame ones, with some missing. The sample contains over 850,000 clones, 75% to 80% of which appear only once. Notes on this clone: Its antigen is still unknown.

Study donors comprised healthy, HIV-negative adults devoid of recent acute infection or vaccination. The CDR3 length is 17 residues. From germline, CDR1 is SGHDT and CDR2 YYEEEE. Unmatched junction bases numbered 10, after V lost 3 bases and J lost 4 bases. The sample consisted of memory CD4+ T cells from PBMCs. Subset given: CD45RA-negative fraction. The chain joins TRBV5-6 to TRBJ2-3; 11 nucleotides align to TRBD2. The clonotype originates from a man in his late teens or twenties in good health. Some clones in this sample may be carry-over from other donors' samples. CDR3 in amino acids: CASSYELAGGPSDTQYF. The DNA of the CDR3 is TGTGCCAGCAGCTATGAGTTAGCGGGAGGGCCGTCAGATACGCAGTATTTT.